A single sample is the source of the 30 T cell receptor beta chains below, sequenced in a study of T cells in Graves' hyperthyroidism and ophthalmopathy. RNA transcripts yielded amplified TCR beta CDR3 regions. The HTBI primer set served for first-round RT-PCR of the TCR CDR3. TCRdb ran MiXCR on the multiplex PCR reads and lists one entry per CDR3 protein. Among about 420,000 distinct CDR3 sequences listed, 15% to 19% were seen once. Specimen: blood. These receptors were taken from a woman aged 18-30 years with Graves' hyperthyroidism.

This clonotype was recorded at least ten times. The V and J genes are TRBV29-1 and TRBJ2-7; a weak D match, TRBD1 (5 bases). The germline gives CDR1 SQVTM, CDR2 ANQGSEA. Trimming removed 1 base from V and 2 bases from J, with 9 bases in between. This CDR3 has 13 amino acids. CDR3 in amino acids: CSVEGTTAYEQYF. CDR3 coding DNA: TGCAGCGTTGAAGGGACAACCGCCTACGAGCAGTACTTC.

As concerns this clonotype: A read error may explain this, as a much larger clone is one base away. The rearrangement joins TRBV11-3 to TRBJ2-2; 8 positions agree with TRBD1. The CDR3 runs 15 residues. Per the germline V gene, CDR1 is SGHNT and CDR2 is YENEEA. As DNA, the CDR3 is TGTACCAGCAGCTTCGGACAGGGAGAAACCGGGGAGCTGTTTTTT. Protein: CTSSFGQGETGELFF.

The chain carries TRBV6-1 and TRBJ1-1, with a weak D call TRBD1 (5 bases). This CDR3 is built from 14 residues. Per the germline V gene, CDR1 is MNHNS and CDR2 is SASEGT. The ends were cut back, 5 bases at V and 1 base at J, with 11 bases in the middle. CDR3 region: CASSTPTGNTEAFF. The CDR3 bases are TGTGCCAGCAGTACCCCTACAGGGAACACTGAAGCTTTCTTT.

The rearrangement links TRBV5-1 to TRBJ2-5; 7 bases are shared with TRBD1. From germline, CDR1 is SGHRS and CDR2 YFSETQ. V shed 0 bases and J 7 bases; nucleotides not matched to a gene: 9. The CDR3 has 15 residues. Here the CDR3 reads CASSLGQGIAGTQYF. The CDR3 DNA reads TGCGCCAGCAGCTTGGGACAGGGCATCGCGGGGACCCAGTACTTC.

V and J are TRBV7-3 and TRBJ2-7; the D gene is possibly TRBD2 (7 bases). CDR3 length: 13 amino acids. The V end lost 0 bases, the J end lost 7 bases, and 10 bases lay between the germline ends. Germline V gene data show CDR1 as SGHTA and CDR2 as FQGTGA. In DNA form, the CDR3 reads TGTGCCAGCAGCTTAACGGGGGGGCGGGAGCAGTACTTC. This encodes CASSLTGGREQYF.

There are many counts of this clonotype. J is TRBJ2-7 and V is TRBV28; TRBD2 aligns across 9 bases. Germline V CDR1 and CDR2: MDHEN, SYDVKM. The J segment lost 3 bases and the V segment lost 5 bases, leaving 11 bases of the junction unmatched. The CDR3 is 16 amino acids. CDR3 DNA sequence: TGTGCCAGCAGTATACCCCAACTAGCGGGCCTCTACGAGCAGTACTTC. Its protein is CASSIPQLAGLYEQYF.

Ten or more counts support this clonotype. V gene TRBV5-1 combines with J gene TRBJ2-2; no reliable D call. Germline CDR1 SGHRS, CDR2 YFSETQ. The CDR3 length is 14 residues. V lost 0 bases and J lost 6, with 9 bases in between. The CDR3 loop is CASSLDWSPGELFF. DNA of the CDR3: TGCGCCAGCAGCTTGGATTGGTCCCCCGGGGAGCTGTTTTTT.

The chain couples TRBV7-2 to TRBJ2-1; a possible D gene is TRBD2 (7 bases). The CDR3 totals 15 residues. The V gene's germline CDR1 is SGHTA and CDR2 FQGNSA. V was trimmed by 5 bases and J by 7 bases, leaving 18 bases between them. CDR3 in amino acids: CASSQRGGRWNEQFF. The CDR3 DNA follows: TGTGCCAGCAGCCAAAGGGGGGGGAGATGGAATGAGCAGTTCTTC. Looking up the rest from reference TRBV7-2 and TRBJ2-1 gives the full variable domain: GAGVSQSPSNKVTEKGKDVELRCDPISGHTALYWYRQSLGQGLEFLIYFQGNSAPDKSGLPSDRFSAERTGGSVSTLTIQRTQQEDSAVYLCASSQRGGRWNEQFFGPGTRLTVL.

CDR3 region: CASSPWTGHPYEQYF. Here the CDR3 DNA reads TGTGCCAGCAGCCCGTGGACAGGGCACCCCTACGAGCAGTACTTC. The gene calls are TRBV2 and TRBJ2-7; the match to TRBD1 covers 8 bases. Trimming took 6 bases from V and 2 from J; bases not matched to a gene: 9. In germline, CDR1 is SNHLY, CDR2 FYNNEI. The CDR3 spans 15 residues.

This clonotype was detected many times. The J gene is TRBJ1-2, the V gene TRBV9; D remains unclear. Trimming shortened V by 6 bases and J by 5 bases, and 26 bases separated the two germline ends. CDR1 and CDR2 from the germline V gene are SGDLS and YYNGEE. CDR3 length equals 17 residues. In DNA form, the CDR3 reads TGTGCCAGCATTAAGCTAGGTCCGGGAGATCGGCCTTATGGCTACACCTTC. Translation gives CASIKLGPGDRPYGYTF.

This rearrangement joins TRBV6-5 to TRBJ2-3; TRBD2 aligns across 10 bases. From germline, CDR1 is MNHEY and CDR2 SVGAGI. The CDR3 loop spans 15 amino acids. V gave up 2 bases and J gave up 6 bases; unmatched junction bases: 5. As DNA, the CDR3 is TGTGCCAGCAGTTACGAGCGGGGGGGCTCGGATACGCAGTATTTT. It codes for CASSYERGGSDTQYF.

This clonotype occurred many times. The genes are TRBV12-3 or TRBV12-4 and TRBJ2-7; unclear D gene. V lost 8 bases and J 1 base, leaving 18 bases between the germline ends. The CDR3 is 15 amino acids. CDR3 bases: TGTGCCAGCGCATTTTCCCCCCAAGTTTCCTACGAGCAGTACTTC. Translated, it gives CASAFSPQVSYEQYF.

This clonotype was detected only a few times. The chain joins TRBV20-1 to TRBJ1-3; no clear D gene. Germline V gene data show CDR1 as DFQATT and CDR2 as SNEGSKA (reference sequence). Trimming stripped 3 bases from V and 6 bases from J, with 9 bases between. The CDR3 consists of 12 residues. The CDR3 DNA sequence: TGCAGTGCTAGGAGCCAGTCAAACACCATATATTTT. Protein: CSARSQSNTIYF.

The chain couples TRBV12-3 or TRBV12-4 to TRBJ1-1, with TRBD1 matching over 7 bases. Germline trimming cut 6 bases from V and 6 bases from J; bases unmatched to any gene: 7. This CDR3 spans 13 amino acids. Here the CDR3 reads CASRGTGAPEAFF. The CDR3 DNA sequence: TGTGCCAGCAGGGGAACAGGGGCCCCTGAAGCTTTCTTT.

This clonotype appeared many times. The CDR3 sequence: CASSPGQNYGYTF. CDR3 nucleotides: TGTGCCAGCAGCCCGGGACAGAATTATGGCTACACCTTC. This chain connects TRBV12-3 or TRBV12-4 to TRBJ1-2; 7 nucleotides match TRBD1. J gave up 5 bases and V 6 bases, and 6 bases lay outside the gene matches. The CDR3 consists of 13 residues.

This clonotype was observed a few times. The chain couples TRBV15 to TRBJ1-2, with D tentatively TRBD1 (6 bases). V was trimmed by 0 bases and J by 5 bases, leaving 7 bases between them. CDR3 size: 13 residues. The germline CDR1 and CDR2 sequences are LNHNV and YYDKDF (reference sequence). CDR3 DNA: TGTGCCACCAGCAGAGAGGGGGCATATGGCTACACCTTC. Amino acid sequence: CATSREGAYGYTF. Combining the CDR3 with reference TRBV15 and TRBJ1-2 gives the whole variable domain DAMVIQNPRYQVTQFGKPVTLSCSQTLNHNVMYWYQQKSSQAPKLLFHYYDKDFNNEADTPDNFQSRRPNTSFCFLDIRSPGLGDTAMYLCATSREGAYGYTFGSGTRLTVV.

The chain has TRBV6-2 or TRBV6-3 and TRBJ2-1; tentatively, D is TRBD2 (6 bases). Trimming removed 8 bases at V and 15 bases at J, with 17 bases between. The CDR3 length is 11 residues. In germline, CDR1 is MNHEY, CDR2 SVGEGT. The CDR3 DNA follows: TGTGCCAGCGGGCCGGGGGTTGTTCCGTTCTTC. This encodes CASGPGVVPFF.

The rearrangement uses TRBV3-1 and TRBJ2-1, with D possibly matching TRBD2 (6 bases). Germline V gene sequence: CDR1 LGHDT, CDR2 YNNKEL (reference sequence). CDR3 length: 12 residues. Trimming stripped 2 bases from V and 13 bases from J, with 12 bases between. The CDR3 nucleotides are TGTGCCAGCAGCCAAATACCGGGACTTCAGTTCTTC. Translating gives CASSQIPGLQFF.

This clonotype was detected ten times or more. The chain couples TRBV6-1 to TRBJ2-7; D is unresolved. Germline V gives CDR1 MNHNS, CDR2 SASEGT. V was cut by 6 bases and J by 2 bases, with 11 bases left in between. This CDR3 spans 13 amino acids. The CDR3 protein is CASSKESTYEQYF. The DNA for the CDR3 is TGTGCCAGCAGCAAAGAATCCACCTACGAGCAGTACTTC.

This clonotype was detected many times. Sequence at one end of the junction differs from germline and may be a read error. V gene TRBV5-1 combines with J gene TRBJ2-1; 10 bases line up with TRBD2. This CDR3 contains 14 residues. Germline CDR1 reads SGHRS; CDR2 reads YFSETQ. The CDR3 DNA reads TGTGCCAGCAGCTTAACTAGCGGGAACAATGAGCAGTTCTTC. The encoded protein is CASSLTSGNNEQFF.

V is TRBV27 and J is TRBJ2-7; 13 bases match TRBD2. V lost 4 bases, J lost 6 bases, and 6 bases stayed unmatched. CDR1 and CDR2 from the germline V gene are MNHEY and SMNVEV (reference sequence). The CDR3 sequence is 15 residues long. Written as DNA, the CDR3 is TGTGCCAGCAGTTCCGGACTAGCGGGAGCCCGCGAGCAGTACTTC. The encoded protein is CASSSGLAGAREQYF.

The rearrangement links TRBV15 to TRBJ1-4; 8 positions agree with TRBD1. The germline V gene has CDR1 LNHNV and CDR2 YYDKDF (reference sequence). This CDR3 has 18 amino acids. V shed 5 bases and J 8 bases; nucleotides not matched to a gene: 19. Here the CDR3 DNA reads TGTGCCACCAGCGATGGAAAAACAGGGGGACGAAGAACGGAAAAACTGTTTTTT. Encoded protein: CATSDGKTGGRRTEKLFF. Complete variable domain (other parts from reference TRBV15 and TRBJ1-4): DAMVIQNPRYQVTQFGKPVTLSCSQTLNHNVMYWYQQKSSQAPKLLFHYYDKDFNNEADTPDNFQSRRPNTSFCFLDIRSPGLGDTAMYLCATSDGKTGGRRTEKLFFGSGTQLSVL.

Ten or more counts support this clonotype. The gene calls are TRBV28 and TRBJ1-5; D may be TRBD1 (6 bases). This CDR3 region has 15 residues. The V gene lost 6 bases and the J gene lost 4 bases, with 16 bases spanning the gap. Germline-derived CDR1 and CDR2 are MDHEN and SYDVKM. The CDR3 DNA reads TGTGCCAGCAGCCCCCCCGGGACATGGAATCAGCCCCAGCATTTT. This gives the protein CASSPPGTWNQPQHF.

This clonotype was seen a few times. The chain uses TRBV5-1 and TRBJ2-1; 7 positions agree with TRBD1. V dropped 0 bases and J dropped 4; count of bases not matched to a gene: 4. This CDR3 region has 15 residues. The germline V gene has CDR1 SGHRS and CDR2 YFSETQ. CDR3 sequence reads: CASSLGQGEYNEQFF. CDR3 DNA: TGCGCCAGCAGCTTGGGGCAGGGGGAATACAATGAGCAGTTCTTC.

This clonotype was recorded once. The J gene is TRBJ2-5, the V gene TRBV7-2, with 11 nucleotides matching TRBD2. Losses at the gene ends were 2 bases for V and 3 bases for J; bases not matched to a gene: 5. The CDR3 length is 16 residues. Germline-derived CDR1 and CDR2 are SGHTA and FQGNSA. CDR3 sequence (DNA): TGTGCCAGCAGCTTACAGACTAGCGGGGCCAAAGAGACCCAGTACTTC. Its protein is CASSLQTSGAKETQYF.

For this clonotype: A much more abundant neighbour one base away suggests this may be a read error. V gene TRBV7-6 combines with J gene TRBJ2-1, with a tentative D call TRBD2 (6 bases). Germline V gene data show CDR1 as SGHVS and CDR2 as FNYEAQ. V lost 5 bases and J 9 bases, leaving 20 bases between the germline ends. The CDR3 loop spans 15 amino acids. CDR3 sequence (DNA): TGTGCCAGCAGCCTCCGGGACTGGCAGGGCGGTGAGCAGTTCTTC. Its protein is CASSLRDWQGGEQFF.

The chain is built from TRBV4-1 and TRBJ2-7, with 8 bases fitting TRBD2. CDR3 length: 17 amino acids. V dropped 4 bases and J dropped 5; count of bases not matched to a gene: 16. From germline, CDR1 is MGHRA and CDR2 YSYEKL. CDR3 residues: CASSLIDFRGGRHEQYF. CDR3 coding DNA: TGCGCCAGCAGCCTTATTGATTTCCGGGGGGGCCGCCACGAGCAGTACTTC.

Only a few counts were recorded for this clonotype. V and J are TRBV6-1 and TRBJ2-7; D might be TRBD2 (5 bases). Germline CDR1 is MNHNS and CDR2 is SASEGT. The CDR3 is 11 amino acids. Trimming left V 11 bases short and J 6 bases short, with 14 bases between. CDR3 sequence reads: CAASEALEQYF. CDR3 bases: TGTGCCGCTTCGGAGGCTCTCGAGCAGTACTTC.

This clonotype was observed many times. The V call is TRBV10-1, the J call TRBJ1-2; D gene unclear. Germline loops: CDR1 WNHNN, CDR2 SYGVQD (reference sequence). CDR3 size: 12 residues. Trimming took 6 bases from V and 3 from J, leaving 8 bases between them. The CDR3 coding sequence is TGCGCCAGCAGCCCCGGGGACTATGGCTACACCTTC. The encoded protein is CASSPGDYGYTF.

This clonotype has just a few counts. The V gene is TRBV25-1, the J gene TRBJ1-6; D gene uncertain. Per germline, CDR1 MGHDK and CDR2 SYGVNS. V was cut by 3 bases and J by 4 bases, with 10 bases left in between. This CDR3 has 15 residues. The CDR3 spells CASSESGGYNSPLHF. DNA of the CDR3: TGTGCCAGCAGTGAGTCGGGAGGATATAATTCACCCCTCCACTTT. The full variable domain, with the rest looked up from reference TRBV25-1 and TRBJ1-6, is EADIYQTPRYLVIGTGKKITLECSQTMGHDKMYWYQQDPGMELHLIHYSYGVNSTEKGDLSSESTVSRIRTEHFPLTLESARPSHTSQYLCASSESGGYNSPLHFGNGTRLTVT.